Listed here is a single TCR beta chain. This record comes from a study of T cell responses to AZD1222 COVID-19 vaccine. The assay was immunoSEQ multiplex PCR, and TCRdb's table has in-frame clones only and misses some. The data show around 70,000 clones, with roughly 85% seen just once and about a fifth held by the top ten. Between the trimmed V and J ends, which lost 1 base and 0 bases, there was a span of 5 bases. This CDR3 contains 14 residues. Germline CDR1 reads LGHDT; CDR2 reads YNNKEL (reference sequence). V is TRBV3-1 (or the pseudogene TRBV3-2) and J is TRBJ2-3; D remains unclear. The origin of this receptor is an adult in good health. The input for sequencing was peripheral blood, taken on day 0 of AZD1222 vaccination. CDR3 protein: CASSQGVSTDTQYF. The CDR3 DNA is TGTGCCAGCAGCCAAGGTGTTAGCACAGATACGCAGTATTTT.